The sample holds a few counts of the clone carrying this T cell receptor beta chain. Its antigen is not known. The data derive from a study of T cell repertoires in cytomegalovirus infection. Overall study: It was the public TCR beta signatures that indicated both CMV infection and matching HLA type.

V was trimmed by 7 bases and J by 10 bases, leaving 24 bases between them. Germline CDR1 is SQVTM and CDR2 is ANQGSEA. This CDR3 spans 14 amino acids. TCRdb fed the reads into MiXCR, producing one record per CDR3 protein. The profile shows around 100,000 distinct CDR3 sequences, about 17% of them singletons. Points from the study as a whole: HLA-C-restricted CMV-specific TCR beta clonotypes were dominant in the ex vivo response. CMV carriers having the relevant HLA were flagged by cumulative public TCR beta family frequency.

The rearrangement links TRBV29-1 to TRBJ2-3, with D uncertain. The clonotype comes from a human donor in good health (CMV status not recorded). Some clones in this sample may be carry-over from other donors' samples. Sequencing was carried out using PBMCs. This chain's CDR3 is CSAPSGPYALAQYF. The CDR3 nucleotides are TGCAGCGCCCCGTCAGGTCCCTACGCCTTGGCGCAGTATTTT.